This entry concerns a single TCR beta chain. What it binds is unknown. Germline V gene data show CDR1 as KGHSH and CDR2 as LQKENI. The ends lost 4 bases at V and 2 bases at J; junction bases unmatched: 10. The CDR3 runs to 17 residues. This sample was included in a study of T cell responses to AZD1222 COVID-19 vaccine. Produced via immunoSEQ multiplex PCR; TCRdb's table is partial and in-frame only. The data show about 110,000 clones, approximately 90% seen once. Study results and limitations: The CD4 TCRs associated with vaccination extended across spike and predominated at 160-218 and 743-854. Repertoire sampling happened only post peak T cell response. Of the AZD1222 recipients, only 5 to 7 were seropositive at baseline. Compared with day 0, the breadth and depth of the Spike-specific TCR repertoire rose significantly after two doses of AZD1222.

The chain uses TRBV18 and TRBJ2-1; 8 positions match TRBD2. The specimen comprised peripheral blood, sampled on day 0 of AZD1222 vaccination. The sequence derives from an adult in good health. CDR3 residues: CASSRGRGGPTYNEQFF. Here the CDR3 DNA reads TGTGCCAGCTCACGAGGCCGCGGGGGGCCGACCTACAATGAGCAGTTCTTC.